The clone carrying this T cell receptor (beta chain) has just one count. The PCR made use of 60 Vbeta and 13 Jbeta primers. Repertoires were generated with immunoSEQ multiplex PCR, while TCRdb's copy carries only in-frame clones and drops some. The sample has under 65,000 clones, 82% seen once. These data belong to a study of cytomegalovirus exposure and HLA in healthy donors. Sequencing was performed on PBMCs. The source of this sequence is a woman aged 18-29 years in good health and CMV-seronegative.

CDR3 coding DNA: TGCGCCAGCAGCCTGGTCCCGGGACAGGGACGCCCCCAGCATTTT. It encodes CASSLVPGQGRPQHF. J is TRBJ1-5 and V is TRBV5-1; TRBD1 matches 9 bases. After removal of 4 bases from V and 10 bases from J, the junction contained 12 bases not matched to a gene. CDR1 is SGHRS and CDR2 is YFSETQ in the germline V gene. This CDR3 is 15 amino acids long.